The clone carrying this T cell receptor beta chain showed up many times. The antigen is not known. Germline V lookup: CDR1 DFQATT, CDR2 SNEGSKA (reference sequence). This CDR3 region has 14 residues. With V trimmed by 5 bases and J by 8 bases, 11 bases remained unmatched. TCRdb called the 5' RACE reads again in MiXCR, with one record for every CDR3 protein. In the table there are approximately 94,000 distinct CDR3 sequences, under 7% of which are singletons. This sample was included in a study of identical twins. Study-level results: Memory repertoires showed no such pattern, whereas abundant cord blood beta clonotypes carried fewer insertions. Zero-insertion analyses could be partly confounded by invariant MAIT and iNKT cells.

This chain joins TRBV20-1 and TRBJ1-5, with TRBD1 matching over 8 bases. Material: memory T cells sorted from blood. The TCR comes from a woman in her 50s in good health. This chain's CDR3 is CSALKGQAIEPQHF. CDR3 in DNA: TGCAGTGCTCTCAAGGGACAGGCCATTGAGCCCCAGCATTTT.